This T cell receptor beta chain stems from a study of patients and donors after allogeneic stem cell transplantation (dated by TCRdb to the early 2020s). Library preparation was by RT-PCR. The run used a NextSeq 550. The public sequencing data were trimmed at Q25 with fastp and processed into clonotypes with MiXCR by TCRdb, which kept only in-frame beta chains. Each record represents a unique CDR3 protein, reported with the most common genes and DNA among its rows. The sample records roughly 940,000 distinct CDR3 sequences, more than 15% of which are singletons. Together, the top ten hold 5% to 7.5% of the sample. From cysteine to phenylalanine, the CDR3 is 15 amino acids long. Just CDR3 DNA is preserved here, 45 bases in frame from base 1. The germline V end is reduced by 6 bases and the J end by 0 bases; junction bases left unmatched: 8. This clonotype was seen only a few times. Its antigen is unknown. Qualities for individual bases were not recorded, and no much larger clone is one base off.

The receptor chain draws on TRBV12-3 or TRBV12-4 and TRBJ2-7; 7 of the junction bases match TRBD2. The TCR originated in a human donor who was either an allogeneic HSCT recipient or a stem cell or donor lymphocyte infusion donor (not recorded which). It is not recorded whose cells these are; they may come from a transplant donor. Sequences were obtained from blood, either unsorted or a sorted T cell fraction (not recorded which). The CDR3 loop reads CASSLRASGSYEQYF. The bases are TGTGCCAGCAGCCTGCGGGCTAGCGGCTCCTACGAGCAGTACTTC.